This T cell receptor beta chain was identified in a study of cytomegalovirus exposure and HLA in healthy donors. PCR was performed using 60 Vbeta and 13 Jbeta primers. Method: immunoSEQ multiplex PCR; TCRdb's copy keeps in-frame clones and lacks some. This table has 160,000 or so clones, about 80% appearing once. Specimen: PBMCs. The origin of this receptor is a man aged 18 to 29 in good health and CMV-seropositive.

The CDR3 loop is CASSSNFYAYGYTF. The CDR3 DNA reads TGTGCCAGCAGTTCAAACTTCTACGCCTATGGCTACACCTTC. The chain joins TRBV27 to TRBJ1-2; D is unclear. The CDR3 loop spans 14 amino acids. Trimming shortened V by 4 bases and J by 4 bases, and 13 bases separated the two germline ends. Germline V gives CDR1 MNHEY, CDR2 SMNVEV (reference sequence).